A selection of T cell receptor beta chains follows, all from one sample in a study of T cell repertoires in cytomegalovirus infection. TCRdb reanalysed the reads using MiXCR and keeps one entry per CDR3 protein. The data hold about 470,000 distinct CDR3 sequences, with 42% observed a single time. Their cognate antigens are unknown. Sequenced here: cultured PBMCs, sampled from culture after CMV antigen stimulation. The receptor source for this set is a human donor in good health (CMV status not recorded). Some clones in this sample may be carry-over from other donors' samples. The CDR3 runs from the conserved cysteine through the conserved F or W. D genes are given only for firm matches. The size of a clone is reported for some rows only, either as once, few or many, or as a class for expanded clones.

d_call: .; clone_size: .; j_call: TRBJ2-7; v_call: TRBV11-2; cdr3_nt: TGTGCCAGCAGCTTACACCCGGTCTTGGGCTACGAGCAGTACTTC; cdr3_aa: CASSLHPVLGYEQYF
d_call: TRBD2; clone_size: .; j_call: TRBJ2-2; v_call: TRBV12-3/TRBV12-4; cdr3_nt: TGTGCCAGCACCGGGACTAGCGGGAGTGGCGGGGAGCTGTTTTTT; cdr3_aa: CASTGTSGSGGELFF
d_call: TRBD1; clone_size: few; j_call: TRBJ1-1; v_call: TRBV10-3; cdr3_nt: TGTGCCATCAGTGAGTCGACAGGGTATCGGGACACTGAAGCTTTCTTT; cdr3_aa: CAISESTGYRDTEAFF
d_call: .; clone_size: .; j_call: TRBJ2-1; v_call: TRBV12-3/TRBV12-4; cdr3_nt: TGTGCCAGCACCATCAATCCCAGAGCCTACAATGAGCAGTTCTTC; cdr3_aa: CASTINPRAYNEQFF
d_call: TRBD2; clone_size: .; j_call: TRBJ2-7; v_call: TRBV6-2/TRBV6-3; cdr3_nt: TGTGCCAGCAGTCCCGGGACTAGCGTCTACGAGCAGTACTTC; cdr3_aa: CASSPGTSVYEQYF
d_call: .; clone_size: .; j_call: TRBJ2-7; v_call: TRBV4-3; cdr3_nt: TGCGCCAGCAGCCTCAACCGGGGTACAAATTACGAGCAGTACTTC; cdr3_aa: CASSLNRGTNYEQYF
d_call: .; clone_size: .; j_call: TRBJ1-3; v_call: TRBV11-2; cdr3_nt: TGTGCCAGCATCCGAGAGGGAACTGGAAACACCATATATTTT; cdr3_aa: CASIREGTGNTIYF
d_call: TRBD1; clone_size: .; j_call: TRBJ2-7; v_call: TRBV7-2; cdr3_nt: TGTGCCAGCAGCAAAACAGGGGGCTCCTACGAGCAGTACTTC; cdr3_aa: CASSKTGGSYEQYF
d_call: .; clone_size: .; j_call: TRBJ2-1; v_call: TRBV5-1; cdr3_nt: TGCGCCAGCAGCTTGGTCTCTAGCGCCTCCTACAATGAGCAGTTCTTC; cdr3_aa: CASSLVSSASYNEQFF
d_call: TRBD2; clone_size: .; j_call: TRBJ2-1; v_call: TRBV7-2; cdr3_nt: TGTGCCAGCACCCGGGGGGAGTACAATGAGCAGTTCTTC; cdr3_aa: CASTRGEYNEQFF
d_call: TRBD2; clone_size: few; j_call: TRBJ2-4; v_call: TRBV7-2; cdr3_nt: TGTGCCAGCAGCTTAAGCTTACTAGCGGGAGGGCCTACGAACATTCAGTACTTC; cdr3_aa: CASSLSLLAGGPTNIQYF
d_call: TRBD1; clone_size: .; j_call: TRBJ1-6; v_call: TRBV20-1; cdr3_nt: TGCAGTGCTAGCCACAGGGGGCGCTCCAATTCACCCCTCCACTTT; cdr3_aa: CSASHRGRSNSPLHF
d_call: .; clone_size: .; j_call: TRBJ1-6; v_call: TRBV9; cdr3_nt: TGTGCCAGCGGAGTGGCAGCCAGCTCCTATAATTCACCCCTCCACTTT; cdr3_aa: CASGVAASSYNSPLHF
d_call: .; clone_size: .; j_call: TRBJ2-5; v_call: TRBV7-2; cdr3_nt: TGTGCCAGCAGCTCCCCCTCTACGGGACTGCCGTACCAAGAGACCCAGTACTTC; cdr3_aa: CASSSPSTGLPYQETQYF
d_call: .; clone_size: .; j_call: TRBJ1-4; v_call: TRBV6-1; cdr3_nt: TGTGCCAGCAAACCGCAGGGACTTGAAAAACTGTTTTTT; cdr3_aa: CASKPQGLEKLFF
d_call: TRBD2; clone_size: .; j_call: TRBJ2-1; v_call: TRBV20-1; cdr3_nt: TGCAGTGCCCAAGGGGGGGTAGCGGGAAGCAATGAGCAGTTCTTC; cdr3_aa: CSAQGGVAGSNEQFF
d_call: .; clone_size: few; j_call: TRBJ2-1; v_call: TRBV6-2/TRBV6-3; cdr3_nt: TGTGCCAGCAGTTTCCACTACCCCCCCAATGAGCAGTTCTTC; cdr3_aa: CASSFHYPPNEQFF
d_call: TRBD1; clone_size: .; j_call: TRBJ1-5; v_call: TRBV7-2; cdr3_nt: TGTGCCAGCAGCTCAGAGACAGGGCGGCCCCAGCATTTT; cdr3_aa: CASSSETGRPQHF
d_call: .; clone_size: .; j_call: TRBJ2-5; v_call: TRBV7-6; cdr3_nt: TGTGCCAGCAGCTCCCTGGACGCCGTAGAGCAAGAGACCCAGTACTTC; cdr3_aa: CASSSLDAVEQETQYF
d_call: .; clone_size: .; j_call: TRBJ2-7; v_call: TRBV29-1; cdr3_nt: TGCAGCGTTGAAGATTTGAGGCAGGGCCCTTCCGAGCAGTACTTC; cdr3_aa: CSVEDLRQGPSEQYF
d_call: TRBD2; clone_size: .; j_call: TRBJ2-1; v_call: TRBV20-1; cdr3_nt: TGCAGTGCTAGAGGCAGGACTAGCGGGAGTCTCTATGAGCAGTTCTTC; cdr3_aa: CSARGRTSGSLYEQFF
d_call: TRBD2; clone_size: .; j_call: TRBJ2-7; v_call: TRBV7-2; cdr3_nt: TGTGCCAGCAGCCCTATAGCGGGGGTCGTAGGATACGAGCAGTACTTC; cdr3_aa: CASSPIAGVVGYEQYF
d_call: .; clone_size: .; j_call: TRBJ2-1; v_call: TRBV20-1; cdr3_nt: TGCAGTGCTAAGCGGTATGGGGAGCAGTTCTTC; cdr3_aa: CSAKRYGEQFF
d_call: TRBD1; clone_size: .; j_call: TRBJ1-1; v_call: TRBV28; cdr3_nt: TGTGCCAGCCCAGGGACAGGGACGAACACTGAAGCTTTCTTT; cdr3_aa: CASPGTGTNTEAFF
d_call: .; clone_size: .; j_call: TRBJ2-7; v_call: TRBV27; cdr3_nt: TGTGCCAGCAGTTTTAGCCGAGGGGGGGGCGAGCAGTACTTC; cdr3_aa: CASSFSRGGGEQYF
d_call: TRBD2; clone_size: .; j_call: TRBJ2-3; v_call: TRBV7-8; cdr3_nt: TGTGCCAGCAGCCATTTCCCTCGAACTAGCGGGAGTACAGATACGCAGTATTTT; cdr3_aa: CASSHFPRTSGSTDTQYF
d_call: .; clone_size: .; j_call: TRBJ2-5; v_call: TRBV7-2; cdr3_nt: TGTGCCAGCAGCTCGGACTACCCGTTACAAGAGACCCAGTACTTC; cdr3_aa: CASSSDYPLQETQYF
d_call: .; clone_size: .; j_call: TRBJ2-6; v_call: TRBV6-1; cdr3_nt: TGTGCCAGCAGTGGTACAGCTTCAGCGGCTGGGGCCAACGTCCTGACTTTC; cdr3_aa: CASSGTASAAGANVLTF
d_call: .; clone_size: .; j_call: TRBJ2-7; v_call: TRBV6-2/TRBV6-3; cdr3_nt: TGTGCCAGCAGTTCCTGGACCGGATGGCAGTACTTC; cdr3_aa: CASSSWTGWQYF
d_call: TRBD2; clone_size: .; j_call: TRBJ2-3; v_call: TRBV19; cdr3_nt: TGTGCCAGTAGTATTGGCCCCAGCGGGAGAAGCACAGATACGCAGTATTTT; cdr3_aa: CASSIGPSGRSTDTQYF
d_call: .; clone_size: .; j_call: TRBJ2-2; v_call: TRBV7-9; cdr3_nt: TGTGCCAGCATCAATGGAGGGGCCATTCCCGGGGAGCTGTTTTTT; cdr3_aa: CASINGGAIPGELFF
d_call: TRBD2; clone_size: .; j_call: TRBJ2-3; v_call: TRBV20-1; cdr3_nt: TGCAGTGCTAGTTTCCTCGTCCGTAGCGGGCGCACAGATACGCAGTATTTT; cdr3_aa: CSASFLVRSGRTDTQYF
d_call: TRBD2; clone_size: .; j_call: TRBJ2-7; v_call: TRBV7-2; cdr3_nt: TGTGCCAGCAGCTTGGCGGTCGGGGGGTACGAGCAGTACTTC; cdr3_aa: CASSLAVGGYEQYF
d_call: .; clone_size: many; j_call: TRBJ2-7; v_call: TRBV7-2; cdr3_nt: TGTGCCAGCAGCTTAGTGGGGGGCTCCTACGAGCAGTACTTC; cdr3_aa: CASSLVGGSYEQYF
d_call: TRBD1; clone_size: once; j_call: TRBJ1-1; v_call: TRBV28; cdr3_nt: TGTGCCAGCAGTTTAGGAAGGGACAGCGCTTTCTTT; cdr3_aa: CASSLGRDSAFF
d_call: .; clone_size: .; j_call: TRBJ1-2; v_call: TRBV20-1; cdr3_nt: TGCAGTGCTAGAGATCCCGTTCGGGGCTACACCTTC; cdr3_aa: CSARDPVRGYTF
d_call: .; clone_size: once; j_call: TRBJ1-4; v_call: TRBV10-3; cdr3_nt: TGTGCCATCAGCACGGAACCTAATGAAAAACTGTTTTTT; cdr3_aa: CAISTEPNEKLFF
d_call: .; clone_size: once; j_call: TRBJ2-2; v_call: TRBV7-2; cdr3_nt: TGTGCCAGCAGCTCTCGCCCCAGCAGGAACACCGGGGAGCTGTTTTTT; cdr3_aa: CASSSRPSRNTGELFF
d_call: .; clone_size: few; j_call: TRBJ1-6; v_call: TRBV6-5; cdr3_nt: TGTGCCAGCAGTTACTCACTCGGGGGGACCTATAATTCACCCCTCCACTTT; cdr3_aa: CASSYSLGGTYNSPLHF
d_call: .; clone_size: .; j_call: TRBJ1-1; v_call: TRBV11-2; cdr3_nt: TGTGCCAGCAGCTTTGCGGGCACTGAAGCTTTCTTT; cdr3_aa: CASSFAGTEAFF
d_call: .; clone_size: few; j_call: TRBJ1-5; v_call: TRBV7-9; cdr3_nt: TGTGCCACCCAGGTTGGGGGAGGGCAGCCCCAGCATTTT; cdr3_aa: CATQVGGGQPQHF
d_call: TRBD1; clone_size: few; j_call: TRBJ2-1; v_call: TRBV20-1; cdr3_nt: TGCAGTGCTAGACCAGGGGACAGGGACATCAATGAGCAGTTCTTC; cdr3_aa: CSARPGDRDINEQFF
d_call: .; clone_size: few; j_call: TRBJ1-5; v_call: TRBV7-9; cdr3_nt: TGTGCCAGCAGCTTAGTGGGGGAAGGCAATCAGCCCCAGCATTTT; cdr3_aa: CASSLVGEGNQPQHF
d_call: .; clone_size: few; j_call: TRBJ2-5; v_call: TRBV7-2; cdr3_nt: TGTGCCAGCAGCTCGGGGGGCGGGGTCCAAGAGACCCAGTACTTC; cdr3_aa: CASSSGGGVQETQYF
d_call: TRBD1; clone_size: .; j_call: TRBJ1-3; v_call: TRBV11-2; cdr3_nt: TGTGCCAGCAGCTTAAGGACAGGGTCTATCGGAAACACCATATATTTT; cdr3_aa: CASSLRTGSIGNTIYF
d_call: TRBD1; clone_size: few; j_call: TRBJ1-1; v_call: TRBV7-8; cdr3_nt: TGTGCCAGCAGCCCACGGGGACAGGGGCCTTTGAACACTGAAGCTTTCTTT; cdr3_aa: CASSPRGQGPLNTEAFF
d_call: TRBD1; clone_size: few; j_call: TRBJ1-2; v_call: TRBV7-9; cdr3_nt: TGTGCCAGCAGCCCGAGGGCCGGGACAGGGGTTTGGTATGGCTACACCTTC; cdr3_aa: CASSPRAGTGVWYGYTF
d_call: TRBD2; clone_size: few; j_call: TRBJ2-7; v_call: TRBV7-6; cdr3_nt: TGTGCCAGCAGCCGTCCTGGACTAGCGGGAGGGCCTGAGTACTTC; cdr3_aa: CASSRPGLAGGPEYF
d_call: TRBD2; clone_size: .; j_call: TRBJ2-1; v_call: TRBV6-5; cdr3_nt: TGTGCCAGCAGTTACTCCGACTTAGCGGGAGTGGCGATCTTC; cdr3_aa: CASSYSDLAGVAIF